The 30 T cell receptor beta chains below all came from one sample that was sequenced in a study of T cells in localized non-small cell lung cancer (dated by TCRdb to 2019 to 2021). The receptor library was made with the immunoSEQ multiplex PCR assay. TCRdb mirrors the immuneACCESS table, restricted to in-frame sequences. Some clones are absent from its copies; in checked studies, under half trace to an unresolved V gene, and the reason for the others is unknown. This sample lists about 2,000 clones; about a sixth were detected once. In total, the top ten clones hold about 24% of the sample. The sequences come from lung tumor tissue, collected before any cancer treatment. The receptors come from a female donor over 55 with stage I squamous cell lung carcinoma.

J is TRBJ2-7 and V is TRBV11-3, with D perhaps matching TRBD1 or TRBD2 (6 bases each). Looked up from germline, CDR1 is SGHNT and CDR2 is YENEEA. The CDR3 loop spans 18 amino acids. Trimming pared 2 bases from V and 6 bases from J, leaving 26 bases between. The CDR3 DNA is TGTGCCAGCAGCTTAATAGGGGGAGGAATTGGCCAGGGCTTCGAGCAGTACTTC. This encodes CASSLIGGGIGQGFEQYF. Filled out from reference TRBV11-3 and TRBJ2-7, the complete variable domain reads EAGVVQSPRYKIIEKKQPVAFWCNPISGHNTLYWYLQNLGQGPELLIRYENEEAVDDSQLPKDRFSAERLKGVDSTLKIQPAELGDSAVYLCASSLIGGGIGQGFEQYFGPGTRLTVT.

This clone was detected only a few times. CDR3 residues: CASSSITPGGKTEAFF. CDR3 bases: TGTGCCAGCAGTTCTATAACTCCAGGGGGCAAGACTGAAGCTTTCTTT. V and J are TRBV28 and TRBJ1-1, with 8 bases that match TRBD1. The CDR3 runs to 16 residues. Germline V gene lookup returns CDR1 MDHEN and CDR2 SYDVKM. Trimming cost V 4 bases and J 5 bases; bases outside gene matches: 12. Complete variable domain (other parts from reference TRBV28 and TRBJ1-1): DVKVTQSSRYLVKRTGEKVFLECVQDMDHENMFWYRQDPGLGLRLIYFSYDVKMKEKGDIPEGYSVSREKKERFSLILESASTNQTSMYLCASSSITPGGKTEAFFGQGTRLTVV.

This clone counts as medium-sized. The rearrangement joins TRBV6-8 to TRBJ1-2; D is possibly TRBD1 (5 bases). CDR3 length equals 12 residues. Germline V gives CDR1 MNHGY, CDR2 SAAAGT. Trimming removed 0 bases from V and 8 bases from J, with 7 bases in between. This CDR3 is CASSYSGGGYTF. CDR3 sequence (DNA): TGTGCCAGCAGTTACTCTGGGGGAGGCTACACCTTC.

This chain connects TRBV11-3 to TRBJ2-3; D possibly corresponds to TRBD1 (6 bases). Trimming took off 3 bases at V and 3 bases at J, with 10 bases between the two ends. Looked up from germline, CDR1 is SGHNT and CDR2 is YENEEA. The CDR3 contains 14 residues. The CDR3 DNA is TGTGCCAGCAGCTTGGACAGCTCGACAGATACGCAGTATTTT. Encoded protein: CASSLDSSTDTQYF.

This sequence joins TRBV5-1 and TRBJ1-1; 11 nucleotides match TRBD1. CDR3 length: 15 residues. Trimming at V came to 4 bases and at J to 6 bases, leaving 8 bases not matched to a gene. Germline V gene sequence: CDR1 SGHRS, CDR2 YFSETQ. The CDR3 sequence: CASSDRTGGFSEAFF. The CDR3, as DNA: TGCGCCAGCAGCGACCGGACAGGGGGCTTCTCTGAAGCTTTCTTT.

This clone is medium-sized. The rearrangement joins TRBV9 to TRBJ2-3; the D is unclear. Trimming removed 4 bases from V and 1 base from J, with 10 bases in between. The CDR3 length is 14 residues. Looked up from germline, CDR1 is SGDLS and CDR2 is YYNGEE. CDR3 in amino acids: CASSYLSGTDTQYF. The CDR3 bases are TGTGCCAGCAGCTACCTAAGCGGCACAGATACGCAGTATTTT.

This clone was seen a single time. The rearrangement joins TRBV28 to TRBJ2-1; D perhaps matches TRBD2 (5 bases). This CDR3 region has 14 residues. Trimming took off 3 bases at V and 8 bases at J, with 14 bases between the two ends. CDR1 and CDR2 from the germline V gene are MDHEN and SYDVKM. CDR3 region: CASSFGLLSYEQFF. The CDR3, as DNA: TGTGCCAGCAGTTTTGGACTCCTATCGTATGAGCAGTTCTTC.

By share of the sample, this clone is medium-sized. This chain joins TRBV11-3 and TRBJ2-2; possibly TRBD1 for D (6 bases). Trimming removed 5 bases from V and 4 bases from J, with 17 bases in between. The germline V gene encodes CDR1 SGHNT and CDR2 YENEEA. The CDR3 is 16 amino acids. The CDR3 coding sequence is TGTGCCAGCAGCCACCCGGGAAAGGGGGTCACCGGGGAGCTGTTTTTT. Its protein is CASSHPGKGVTGELFF. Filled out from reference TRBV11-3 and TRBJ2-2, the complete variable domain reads EAGVVQSPRYKIIEKKQPVAFWCNPISGHNTLYWYLQNLGQGPELLIRYENEEAVDDSQLPKDRFSAERLKGVDSTLKIQPAELGDSAVYLCASSHPGKGVTGELFFGEGSRLTVL.

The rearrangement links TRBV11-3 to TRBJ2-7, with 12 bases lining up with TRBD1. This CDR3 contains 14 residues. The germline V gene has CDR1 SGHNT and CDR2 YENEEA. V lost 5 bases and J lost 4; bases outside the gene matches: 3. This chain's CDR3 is CASSLGQGAYEQYF. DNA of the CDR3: TGTGCCAGCAGCCTGGGACAGGGGGCATACGAGCAGTACTTC.

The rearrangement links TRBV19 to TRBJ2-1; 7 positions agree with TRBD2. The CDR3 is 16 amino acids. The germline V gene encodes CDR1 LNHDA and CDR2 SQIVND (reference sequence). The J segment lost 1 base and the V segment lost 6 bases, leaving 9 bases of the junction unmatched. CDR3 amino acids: CASSPYSGGSYNEQFF. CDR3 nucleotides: TGTGCCAGTAGCCCCTATTCCGGGGGGTCCTACAATGAGCAGTTCTTC.

The CDR3 DNA reads TGCGCCAGCAGCTTTAGCGGGAGGAACGGGGAGCTGTTTTTT. This translates into CASSFSGRNGELFF. The rearrangement joins TRBV5-1 to TRBJ2-2, with TRBD2 matching over 10 bases. Germline V gene lookup returns CDR1 SGHRS and CDR2 YFSETQ. Trimming removed 2 bases from V and 7 bases from J; junction bases left unmatched: 2. The CDR3 totals 14 residues.

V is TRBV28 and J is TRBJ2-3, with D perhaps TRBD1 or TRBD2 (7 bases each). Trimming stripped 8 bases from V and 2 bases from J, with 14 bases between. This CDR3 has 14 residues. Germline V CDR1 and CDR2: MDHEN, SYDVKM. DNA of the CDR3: TGTGCCAGCGGGGGGGGGACAGTCACAGATACGCAGTATTTT. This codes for CASGGGTVTDTQYF.

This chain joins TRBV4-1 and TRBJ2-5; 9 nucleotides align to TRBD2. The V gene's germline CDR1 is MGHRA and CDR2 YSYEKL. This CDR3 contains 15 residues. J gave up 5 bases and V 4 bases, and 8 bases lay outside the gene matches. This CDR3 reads CASSLGTSPGETQYF. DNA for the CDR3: TGCGCCAGCAGCCTCGGGACTAGCCCTGGGGAGACCCAGTACTTC.

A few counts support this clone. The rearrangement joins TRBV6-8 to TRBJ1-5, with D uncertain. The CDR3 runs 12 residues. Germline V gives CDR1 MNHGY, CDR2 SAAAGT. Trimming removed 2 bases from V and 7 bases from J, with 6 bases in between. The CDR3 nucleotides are TGTGCCAGCAGTTACGCCGGCCAGCCCCAGCATTTT. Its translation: CASSYAGQPQHF.

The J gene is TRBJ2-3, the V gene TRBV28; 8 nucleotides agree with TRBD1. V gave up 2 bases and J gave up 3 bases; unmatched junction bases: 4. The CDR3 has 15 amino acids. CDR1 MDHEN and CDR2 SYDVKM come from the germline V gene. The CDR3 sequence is CASSLEQGGTDTQYF. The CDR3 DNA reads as TGTGCCAGCAGTTTAGAACAGGGGGGTACAGATACGCAGTATTTT.

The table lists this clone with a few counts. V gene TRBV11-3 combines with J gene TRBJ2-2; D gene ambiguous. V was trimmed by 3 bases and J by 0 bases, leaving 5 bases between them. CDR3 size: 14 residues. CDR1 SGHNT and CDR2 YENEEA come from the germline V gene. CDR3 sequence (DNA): TGTGCCAGCAGCTTGCAGGCGAACACCGGGGAGCTGTTTTTT. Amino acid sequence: CASSLQANTGELFF.

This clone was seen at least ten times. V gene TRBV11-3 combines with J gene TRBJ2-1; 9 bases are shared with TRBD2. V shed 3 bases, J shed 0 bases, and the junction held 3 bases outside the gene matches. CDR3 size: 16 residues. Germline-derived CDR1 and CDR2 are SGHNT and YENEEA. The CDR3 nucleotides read TGTGCCAGCAGCTTTCCGGGACTAGCCTCCTACAATGAGCAGTTCTTC. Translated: CASSFPGLASYNEQFF.

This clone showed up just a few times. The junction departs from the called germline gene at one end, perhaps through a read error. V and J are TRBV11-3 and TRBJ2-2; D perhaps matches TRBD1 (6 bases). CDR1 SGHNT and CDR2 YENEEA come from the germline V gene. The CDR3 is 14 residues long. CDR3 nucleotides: TGTGCCAGCAGCATCGACAGGAACGCCGGGGAGCTGTTTTTT. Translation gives CASSIDRNAGELFF.

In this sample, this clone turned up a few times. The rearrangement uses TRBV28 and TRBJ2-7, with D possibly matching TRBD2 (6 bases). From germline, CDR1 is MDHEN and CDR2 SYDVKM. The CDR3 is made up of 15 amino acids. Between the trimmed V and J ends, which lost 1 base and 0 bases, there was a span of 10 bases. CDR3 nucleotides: TGTGCCAGCAGTTTATTTGCGGGAAGCTCCTACGAGCAGTACTTC. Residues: CASSLFAGSSYEQYF.

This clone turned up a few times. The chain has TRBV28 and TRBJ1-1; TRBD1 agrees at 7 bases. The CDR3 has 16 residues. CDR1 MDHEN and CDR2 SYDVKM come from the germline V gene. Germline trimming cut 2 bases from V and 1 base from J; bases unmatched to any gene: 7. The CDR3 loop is CASSLLRDSGNTEAFF. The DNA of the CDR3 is TGTGCCAGCAGTTTACTCCGGGACAGCGGGAACACTGAAGCTTTCTTT.

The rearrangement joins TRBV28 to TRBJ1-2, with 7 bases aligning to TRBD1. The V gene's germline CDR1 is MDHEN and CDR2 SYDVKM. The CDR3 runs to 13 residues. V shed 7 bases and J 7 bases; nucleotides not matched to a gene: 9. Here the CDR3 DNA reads TGTGCCAGCACCCGAGACAGGGTAACTGGCTACACCTTC. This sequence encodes CASTRDRVTGYTF.

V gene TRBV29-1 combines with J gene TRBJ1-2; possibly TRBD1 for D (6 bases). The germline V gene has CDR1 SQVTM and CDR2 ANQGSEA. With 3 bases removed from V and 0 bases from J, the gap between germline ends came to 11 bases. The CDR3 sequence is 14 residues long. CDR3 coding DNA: TGCAGCGTTGAGGGGGCGGACACTAACTATGGCTACACCTTC. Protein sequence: CSVEGADTNYGYTF.

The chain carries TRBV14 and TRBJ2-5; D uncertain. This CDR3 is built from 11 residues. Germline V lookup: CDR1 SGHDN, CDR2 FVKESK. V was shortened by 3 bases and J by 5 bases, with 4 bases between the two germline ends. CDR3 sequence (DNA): TGTGCCAGCAGCCATCCGGAGACCCAGTACTTC. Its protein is CASSHPETQYF.

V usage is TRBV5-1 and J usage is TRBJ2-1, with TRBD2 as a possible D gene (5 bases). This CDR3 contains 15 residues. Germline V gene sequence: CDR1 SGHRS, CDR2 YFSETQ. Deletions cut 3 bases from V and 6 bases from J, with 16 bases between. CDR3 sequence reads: CASSSSGSRANEQFF. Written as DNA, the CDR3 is TGCGCCAGCAGCTCCTCTGGGAGCCGTGCCAATGAGCAGTTCTTC.

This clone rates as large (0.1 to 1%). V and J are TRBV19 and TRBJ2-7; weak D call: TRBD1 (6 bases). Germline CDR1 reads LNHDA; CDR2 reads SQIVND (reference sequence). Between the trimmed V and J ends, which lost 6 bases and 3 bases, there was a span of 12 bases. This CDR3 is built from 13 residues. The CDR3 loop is CASRDSSLYEQYF. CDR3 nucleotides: TGTGCCAGTAGGGACAGTAGCCTCTACGAGCAGTACTTC.

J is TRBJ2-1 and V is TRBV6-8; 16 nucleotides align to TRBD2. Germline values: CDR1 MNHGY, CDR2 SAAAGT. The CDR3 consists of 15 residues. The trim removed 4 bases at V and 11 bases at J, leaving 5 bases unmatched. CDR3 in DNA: TGTGCCAGCAGTTGGGAGGGACTAGCGGGAGGGCAGCAGTTCTTC. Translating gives CASSWEGLAGGQQFF.

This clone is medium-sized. CDR3 protein: CAISEGQAGEKLFF. The CDR3 coding sequence is TGTGCCATCAGTGAGGGACAGGCAGGTGAAAAACTGTTTTTT. This chain uses TRBV10-3 with TRBJ1-4, with 7 bases fitting TRBD1. The CDR3 extends over 14 amino acids. The V and J ends lost 2 bases and 7 bases, in that order; junction bases with no gene match: 4. Germline V CDR1 and CDR2: ENHRY, SYGVKD.

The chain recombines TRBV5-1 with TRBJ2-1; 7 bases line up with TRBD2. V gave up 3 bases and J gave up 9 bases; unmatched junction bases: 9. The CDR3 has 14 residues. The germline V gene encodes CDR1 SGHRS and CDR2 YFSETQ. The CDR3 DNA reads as TGCGCCAGCAGCTCGGTAGCGGGTCTTGGTGAGCAGTTCTTC. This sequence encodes CASSSVAGLGEQFF.

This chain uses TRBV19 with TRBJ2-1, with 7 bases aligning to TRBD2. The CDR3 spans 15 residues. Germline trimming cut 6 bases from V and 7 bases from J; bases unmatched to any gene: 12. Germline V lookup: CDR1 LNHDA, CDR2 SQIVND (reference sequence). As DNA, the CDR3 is TGTGCCAGTAGCATGATTGCGGGAGTAGGGAATGAGCAGTTCTTC. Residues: CASSMIAGVGNEQFF.

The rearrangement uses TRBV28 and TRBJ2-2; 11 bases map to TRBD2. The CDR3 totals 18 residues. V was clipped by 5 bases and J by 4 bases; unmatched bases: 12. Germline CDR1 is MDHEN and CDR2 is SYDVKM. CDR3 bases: TGTGCCAGCAGTCTAACCAAGCTAGCGGGAGGAGGCACCGGGGAGCTGTTTTTT. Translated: CASSLTKLAGGGTGELFF. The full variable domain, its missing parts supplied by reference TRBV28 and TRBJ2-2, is DVKVTQSSRYLVKRTGEKVFLECVQDMDHENMFWYRQDPGLGLRLIYFSYDVKMKEKGDIPEGYSVSREKKERFSLILESASTNQTSMYLCASSLTKLAGGGTGELFFGEGSRLTVL.